The rows below give T cell receptor beta chains drawn from one sample of a study of shared clonotypes between healthy human individuals. The data were produced by immunoSEQ multiplex PCR, yet TCRdb's version contains in-frame clones alone and is incomplete. The sample carries 950,000 to 1,100,000 clones, around 74% recorded once. Sequencing was done on a sample of memory CD4+ T cells sorted from blood. The source is a man aged 18 to 29 in good health. CDR3s include the opening cysteine and the closing phenylalanine or tryptophan. The order of the fields is V gene, clone size, J gene, D gene, CDR3 DNA, CDR3 protein. The D gene is left open where the match is weak. Not every row has a clone size; where given, it reads once, few, many or a size class.

TRBV19,NA,TRBJ2-1,NA,TGTGCCAGTATGGTCCGTTTTTCCAATGAGCAGTTCTTC,CASMVRFSNEQFF
TRBV4-3,once,TRBJ2-5,TRBD1,TGCGCCAGCAGCCAAGCGACAGGGGGCACGGAGACCCAGTACTTC,CASSQATGGTETQYF
TRBV28,NA,TRBJ1-1,NA,TGTGCCAGCAGTTTGGAGGTGAACACTGAAGCTTTCTTT,CASSLEVNTEAFF
TRBV7-9,NA,TRBJ1-1,NA,TGTGCCAGCAGCTTATCTAGGGCAGGCTCGGGCGCTTTCTTT,CASSLSRAGSGAFF
TRBV6-6,NA,TRBJ1-1,NA,TGTGCCAGCCCCTTAGGGACTGGGATGAACACTGAAGCTTTCTTT,CASPLGTGMNTEAFF
TRBV5-5,NA,TRBJ2-7,NA,TGTGCCAGCAGCCCGGAACCATATTACGAGCAGTACTTC,CASSPEPYYEQYF
TRBV7-9,once,TRBJ1-4,NA,TGTGCCAGCAGCTTATCCGGCAGGTATCGGGAAAAACTGTTTTTT,CASSLSGRYREKLFF
TRBV30,NA,TRBJ2-5,NA,TGTGCCTTTAGCGGTAAGGGAAGGACCCAGTACTTC,CAFSGKGRTQYF
TRBV28,NA,TRBJ1-2,TRBD1,TGTGCCAGCAGTTTTGGGGGACAGGTCGATAACTATGGCTACACCTTC,CASSFGGQVDNYGYTF
TRBV27,few,TRBJ1-6,NA,TGTGCCAGCAGTTTCACAGCCTATAATTCACCCCTCCACTTT,CASSFTAYNSPLHF
TRBV19,NA,TRBJ1-4,NA,TGTGCCAGTAGTATGGCGCTCGAAAAACTGTTTTTT,CASSMALEKLFF
TRBV5-6,NA,TRBJ1-1,NA,TGTGCCAGCAGCTTGTACAGCACGAACACTGAAGCTTTCTTT,CASSLYSTNTEAFF
TRBV19,NA,TRBJ1-1,NA,TGTGCCAGTAGTGATACGGGGGCGACTGAAGCTTTCTTT,CASSDTGATEAFF
TRBV18,NA,TRBJ1-2,TRBD1,TGTGCCAGCTCACCGAACGGACAGGATGGCTACACCTTC,CASSPNGQDGYTF
TRBV20-1,few,TRBJ2-5,NA,TGCAGTGCTCCACTGAGTGAGACCCAGTACTTC,CSAPLSETQYF
TRBV2,NA,TRBJ1-2,TRBD1,TGTGCCAGCAGTGAATCCCCAGGGGGCCGTGACTATGGCTACACCTTC,CASSESPGGRDYGYTF
TRBV15,few,TRBJ2-5,NA,TGTGCCACCAGCAGAGCAGGAGGGGGCGCGGGTGAGACCCAGTACTTC,CATSRAGGGAGETQYF
TRBV7-9,NA,TRBJ2-7,NA,TGTGCCAGCAGCTCACTTCGGGGACGGAGCTTCTACGAGCAGTACTTC,CASSSLRGRSFYEQYF
TRBV6-5,few,TRBJ2-3,NA,TGTGCCAGCAGGACGACACAGACTAGCACAGATACGCAGTATTTT,CASRTTQTSTDTQYF
TRBV18,NA,TRBJ2-7,NA,TGTGCCAGCTCACCAAGTCCTAGGGACGAGCAGTACTTC,CASSPSPRDEQYF
TRBV2,NA,TRBJ2-7,NA,TGTGCCAGCAGTGAGGCACGGTCAGGCTACGAGCAGTACTTC,CASSEARSGYEQYF
TRBV19,NA,TRBJ2-5,TRBD1,TGTGCCAGTAGTATGGGACAGGGGTGGGGAGAGACCCAGTACTTC,CASSMGQGWGETQYF
TRBV30,NA,TRBJ2-6,NA,TGTGCCTGGAGCGGAACATGGGTTGGGGCCAACGTCCTGACTTTC,CAWSGTWVGANVLTF
TRBV2,NA,TRBJ1-1,TRBD1,TGTGCCAGCAGTGGACAGGGAGTCGGCACTGAAGCTTTCTTT,CASSGQGVGTEAFF
TRBV7-2,NA,TRBJ2-7,NA,TGTGCCAGCAGCTTAGAGGGGGGACAGTTCTACGAGCAGTACTTC,CASSLEGGQFYEQYF
TRBV10-2,NA,TRBJ2-5,NA,TGCGCCAGCACTTTACAGTTACAAGAGACCCAGTACTTC,CASTLQLQETQYF
TRBV5-1,few,TRBJ2-1,TRBD2,TGCGCCAGCAGCTTGGCCGGAGCGGGAGGTAACGTTGAGCAGTTCTTC,CASSLAGAGGNVEQFF
TRBV6-5,NA,TRBJ2-5,TRBD2,TGTGCCAGCAGTTGGGGACTAGCGGAGGGACAAGAGACCCAGTACTTC,CASSWGLAEGQETQYF
TRBV11-3,few,TRBJ2-7,NA,TGTGCCAGCAGCTTTATGAGAGGCTACGAGCAGTACTTC,CASSFMRGYEQYF
TRBV6-1,NA,TRBJ1-4,NA,TGTGCCAGCAGCGAACGGGGAACTAATGAAAAACTGTTTTTT,CASSERGTNEKLFF
TRBV5-1,few,TRBJ1-2,TRBD1,TGCGCCAGCAGCTCCGAAGGACAGGGACAGGGGTTCAACTATGGCTACACCTTC,CASSSEGQGQGFNYGYTF
TRBV4-1,NA,TRBJ2-7,NA,TGCGCCAGCAGCCAAGAGGGGAGCTCCTACGAGCAGTACTTC,CASSQEGSSYEQYF
TRBV30,NA,TRBJ1-2,NA,TGTGCCTGGAGTGGGAACAGCTATGGCTACACCTTC,CAWSGNSYGYTF